This passage covers 11 T cell receptor beta chains from one sample sequenced in a study of blood T cell repertoires in COVID-19. TCRdb keeps only in-frame clones here, not all; method: immunoSEQ multiplex PCR. This table holds under 200,000 clones, 83% found once. The sample was peripheral blood. These TCRs come from a human donor in a cohort sampled during active COVID-19.

The chain employs TRBV3-1 (or the pseudogene TRBV3-2) and TRBJ1-1; a weak D match, TRBD1 (5 bases). Trimming cost V 6 bases and J 1 base, with 12 bases left between them. The CDR3 extends over 14 amino acids. The germline gives CDR1 LGHDT, CDR2 YNNKEL (reference sequence). This CDR3 is CASSYAGGNTEAFF. Here the CDR3 DNA reads TGTGCCAGCAGTTACGCCGGGGGGAACACTGAAGCTTTCTTT.

CDR3: CASSVEVGLATDTQYF. CDR3 nucleotides: TGTGCCAGCAGCGTAGAGGTGGGACTAGCCACAGATACGCAGTATTTT. J is TRBJ2-3 and V is TRBV9; 9 nucleotides agree with TRBD2. Germline V gene lookup returns CDR1 SGDLS and CDR2 YYNGEE. V gave up 0 bases and J gave up 2 bases; unmatched junction bases: 4. There are 16 residues in the CDR3.

In this sample, this clone turned up a few times. This chain uses TRBV10-1 with TRBJ1-3, with D maybe TRBD1 (5 bases). Per the germline V gene, CDR1 is WNHNN and CDR2 is SYGVQD (reference sequence). V was pared by 0 bases and J by 0 bases, with 9 bases between. The CDR3 runs to 16 residues. CDR3 protein: CASSESTVNSGNTIYF. CDR3 in DNA: TGCGCCAGCAGTGAGTCGACAGTGAACTCTGGAAACACCATATATTTT.

The V call is TRBV18, the J call TRBJ2-3; possibly TRBD2 for D (6 bases). V lost 3 bases, J lost 4 bases, and 14 bases lay in between. Germline assignment: CDR1 KGHSH and CDR2 LQKENI. CDR3 length: 15 residues. In DNA form, the CDR3 reads TGTGCCAGCTCACCCGGCGGGGTAGCGGCAGATACGCAGTATTTT. It translates to CASSPGGVAADTQYF. The full variable domain, its missing parts supplied by reference TRBV18 and TRBJ2-3, is NAGVMQNPRHLVRRRGQEARLRCSPMKGHSHVYWYRQLPEEGLKFMVYLQKENIIDESGMPKERFSAEFPKEGPSILRIQQVVRGDSAAYFCASSPGGVAADTQYFGPGTRLTVL.

The J gene is TRBJ1-3, the V gene TRBV5-5; 8 nucleotides match TRBD1. V gave up 3 bases and J gave up 0 bases; unmatched junction bases: 2. The CDR3 loop spans 15 amino acids. Germline CDR1 is SGHKS and CDR2 is YYEKEE (reference sequence). The CDR3 coding sequence is TGTGCCAGCAGCTCGGACAGGGCCTCTGGAAACACCATATATTTT. Encoded protein: CASSSDRASGNTIYF.

Comment on this clone: This same CDR3 is encoded by further DNA sequences in the sample. The chain couples TRBV5-4 to TRBJ2-7; 9 bases agree with TRBD2. Per germline, CDR1 SGHNT and CDR2 YYREEE (reference sequence). V lost 0 bases and J lost 5; bases outside the gene matches: 12. CDR3 length: 17 amino acids. CDR3 DNA: TGTGCCAGCAGCTTGGGTGCGGGAGGGTCCTCTATTCACGAGCAGTACTTC. Translation: CASSLGAGGSSIHEQYF. Based on the CDR3 plus reference TRBV5-4 and TRBJ2-7, the full variable domain is ETGVTQSPTHLIKTRGQQVTLRCSSQSGHNTVSWYQQALGQGPQFIFQYYREEENGRGNFPPRFSGLQFPNYSSELNVNALELDDSALYLCASSLGAGGSSIHEQYFGPGTRLTVT.

V gene TRBV3-1 (or the pseudogene TRBV3-2) combines with J gene TRBJ1-2; D remains unclear. Trimming left V 1 base short and J 5 bases short, with 11 bases between. Germline CDR1 and CDR2: LGHDT and YNNKEL (reference sequence). The CDR3 totals 14 residues. CDR3 protein: CASSQGLTNYGYTF. CDR3 in DNA: TGTGCCAGCAGCCAAGGCCTTACAAATTATGGCTACACCTTC.

The V gene is TRBV28, the J gene TRBJ2-7, with TRBD1 identical over 12 bases. Per germline, CDR1 MDHEN and CDR2 SYDVKM. The CDR3 totals 15 residues. The J segment lost 7 bases and the V segment lost 4 bases, leaving 8 bases of the junction unmatched. The CDR3 coding sequence is TGTGCCAGCAGTTCAACGGGACAGGGGGCTTATGAGCAGTACTTC. It is translated as CASSSTGQGAYEQYF.

The J gene is TRBJ2-2, the V gene TRBV12-3 or TRBV12-4; no firm D call. CDR3 size: 13 residues. Trimming removed 5 bases from V and 4 bases from J, with 8 bases in between. CDR3 DNA sequence: TGTGCCAGCAGTCCCCCAGGCACCGGGGAGCTGTTTTTT. Protein sequence: CASSPPGTGELFF.

The chain couples TRBV7-6 to TRBJ1-1, with TRBD1 as a possible D gene (5 bases). The CDR3 sequence is 15 residues long. CDR1 and CDR2 (germline): SGHVS, FNYEAQ. Trimming removed 6 bases at V and 4 bases at J, with 18 bases between. CDR3 residues: CASRSNQGGSTEAFF. The CDR3 coding sequence is TGTGCCAGCAGGTCAAACCAGGGAGGTAGCACTGAAGCTTTCTTT.

This chain uses TRBV24-1 with TRBJ1-6; TRBD1 matches 8 bases. This CDR3 region has 15 residues. In germline, CDR1 is KGHDR, CDR2 SFDVKD. V shed 8 bases, J shed 7 bases, and the junction held 9 bases outside the gene matches. DNA for the CDR3: TGTGCCACCACCCCACCCGACAGGGGAAATTCACCCCTCCACTTT. As protein: CATTPPDRGNSPLHF.